These T cell receptor beta chains were read from a single sample in a study of cytomegalovirus exposure and HLA in healthy donors. The data were produced by immunoSEQ multiplex PCR, yet TCRdb's version contains in-frame clones alone and is incomplete. The repertoire consists of about 71,000 clones, with roughly two thirds occurring once and the leading ten covering about 7.6%. Sequencing was done on a sample of PBMCs. The receptors were gathered from a man in his forties in good health and CMV-seropositive. CDR3s include the opening cysteine and the closing phenylalanine or tryptophan. D genes are given only for firm matches. Not every row has a clone size; where given, it reads once, few, many or a size class.

d_call j_call clone_size v_call cdr3_nt cdr3_aa
NA TRBJ1-5 NA TRBV5-1 TGCGCCAGCAGCTTGGGGGCGGGTATGGATCAGCCCCAGCATTTT CASSLGAGMDQPQHF
TRBD1 TRBJ1-2 few TRBV10-3 TGTGCCATCAGGACTTCCGGGACAGGGAACTATGGCTACACCTTC CAIRTSGTGNYGYTF
NA TRBJ1-2 NA TRBV7-2 TGTGCCAGCAGCTTAGAAACAGGGAACTATGGCTACACCTTC CASSLETGNYGYTF
TRBD2 TRBJ2-3 once TRBV29-1 TGCAGCGTACTAGCGGGAATGGATACGCAGTATTTT CSVLAGMDTQYF
NA TRBJ1-1 NA TRBV7-3 TGTGCCAGCAGCTTATCAGTGAACACTGAAGCTTTCTTT CASSLSVNTEAFF
NA TRBJ2-7 once TRBV7-8 TGTGCCAGCAGCTTACCCCCTCGACTAGGATCCTCCTACGAGCAGTACTTC CASSLPPRLGSSYEQYF
TRBD1 TRBJ1-2 NA TRBV4-3 TGCGCCAGCAGCCAAGGCCGGGACAGCAACTATGGCTACACCTTC CASSQGRDSNYGYTF
NA TRBJ1-4 few TRBV5-6 TGTGCCAGCAGCTCCTACTCAGGTTCGTACAAGGAACTGTTTTTT CASSSYSGSYKELFF
TRBD1 TRBJ1-4 NA TRBV18 TGTGCCAGCTCACCACCCTGGGGGACAGGGGGCGCGGGTGAAAAACTGTTTTTT CASSPPWGTGGAGEKLFF
NA TRBJ1-1 NA TRBV18 TGTGCCAGCTCACCACAAGGGGAGGACACTGAAGCTTTCTTT CASSPQGEDTEAFF
TRBD2 TRBJ2-3 once TRBV6-5 TGTGCCAGCCGGCTAGCGGGGAGCACAGATACGCAGTGTTTT CASRLAGSTDTQCF
NA TRBJ1-1 few TRBV5-1 TGCGCCAGCAACCCCTGGGGAGAAAGGAACACTGAAGCTTTCTTT CASNPWGERNTEAFF
NA TRBJ1-1 NA TRBV6-6 TGTGCCAGCTCCGTGAACACTGAAGCTTTCTTT CASSVNTEAFF
TRBD1 TRBJ1-1 NA TRBV2 TGTGCCAGCAGGCCCGGGACAGGGATAAATGAAGCTTTCTTT CASRPGTGINEAFF
TRBD1 TRBJ1-5 NA TRBV5-8 TGTGCCAGCAGCCCTGGACAGGCGAGACAGCCCCAGCATTTT CASSPGQARQPQHF
TRBD1 TRBJ1-6 NA TRBV6-5 TGTGCCAGCAGCTCCTCAGGGACAGGGGTCTCACCCCTCCACTTT CASSSSGTGVSPLHF
NA TRBJ1-5 NA TRBV7-8 TGTGCCAGCAGTTCCCGCCAGGCCCTCAATCAGCCCCAGCATTTT CASSSRQALNQPQHF
NA TRBJ2-6 NA TRBV5-4 TGTGCCAGCAGCATCCCGGGCTTCGGGACCAACGTCCTGACTTTC CASSIPGFGTNVLTF
NA TRBJ1-2 NA TRBV7-2 TGTGCCAGCAGCGTCTTGTCCTATGGCTACACCTTC CASSVLSYGYTF
NA TRBJ1-1 NA TRBV15 TGTGCCACCAGCAGAGATCGGGGGACGAGGACTGAAGCTTTCTTT CATSRDRGTRTEAFF
NA TRBJ2-3 NA TRBV6-5 TGTGCCAGCAGTTACGGCCAAGGGAGGTCAGATACGCAGTATTTT CASSYGQGRSDTQYF
NA TRBJ2-2 once TRBV4-2 TGTGCCAGCAGCCAAGAGTATGGAGGGTCGGTCACCGGGGAGCTGTTTTTT CASSQEYGGSVTGELFF